One sample yielded the 32 T cell receptor beta chains listed below, sequenced in a study of radiotherapy plus CTLA-4 blockade in lung cancer. The method was immunoSEQ multiplex PCR; TCRdb's version includes in-frame clones alone and lacks a portion of them. Of approximately 89,000 clones in the sample, around 83% are singletons; the top ten hold approximately 14%. The specimen was peripheral blood, collected from a patient treated with radiotherapy plus ipilimumab. The origin of the receptors is a human donor with non-small cell lung cancer that progressed on radiotherapy plus ipilimumab.

V is TRBV29-1 and J is TRBJ1-5, with D possibly matching TRBD1 (5 bases). This CDR3 has 14 amino acids. CDR1 SQVTM and CDR2 ANQGSEA come from the germline V gene. Trimming stripped 4 bases from V and 0 bases from J, with 10 bases between. For the CDR3, the DNA is TGCAGCGTTGCAGCGGGGACTAGCAATCAGCCCCAGCATTTT. Protein: CSVAAGTSNQPQHF. Together with reference TRBV29-1 and TRBJ1-5, the CDR3 gives the full variable domain: SAVISQKPSRDICQRGTSLTIQCQVDSQVTMMFWYRQQPGQSLTLIATANQGSEATYESGFVIDKFPISRPNLTFSTLTVSNMSPEDSSIYLCSVAAGTSNQPQHFGDGTRLSIL.

The chain has TRBV27 and TRBJ1-3; D is undetermined. Germline CDR1 and CDR2: MNHEY and SMNVEV (reference sequence). Trimming removed 3 bases from V and 0 bases from J, with 9 bases in between. The CDR3 length is 15 residues. The CDR3 DNA follows: TGTGCCAGCAGTTTTAGCAGGAACTCTGGAAACACCATATATTTT. It yields the protein CASSFSRNSGNTIYF.

The genes are TRBV6-1 and TRBJ2-2; 11 nucleotides align to TRBD2. V gave up 6 bases and J gave up 7 bases; unmatched junction bases: 7. The CDR3 is 15 residues long. Germline CDR1 reads MNHNS; CDR2 reads SASEGT. In nucleotides, the CDR3 is TGTGCCAGCAGAACTAGCGGGGGCCCCGTCGGGGAGCTGTTTTTT. It encodes CASRTSGGPVGELFF.

This rearrangement joins TRBV30 to TRBJ2-1; D call uncertain. V lost 0 bases, J lost 4 bases, and 16 bases lay in between. This CDR3 comprises 16 residues. In germline, CDR1 is GTSNPN, CDR2 SVGIG (reference sequence). The CDR3: CAWSVLTPANYNEQFF. CDR3 in DNA: TGTGCCTGGAGTGTACTGACCCCCGCGAATTACAATGAGCAGTTCTTC.

This clone was counted once. The chain carries TRBV7-2 and TRBJ2-1, with D unresolved. Per germline, CDR1 SGHTA and CDR2 FQGNSA. Trimming removed 1 base from V and 7 bases from J, with 8 bases in between. This CDR3 is 13 amino acids long. CDR3 nucleotides: TGTGCCAGCAGCTTAGGTGCGACAAATGAGCAGTTCTTC. The encoded protein is CASSLGATNEQFF. The full variable domain, in which reference TRBV7-2 and TRBJ2-1 provide the parts outside the CDR3, is GAGVSQSPSNKVTEKGKDVELRCDPISGHTALYWYRQSLGQGLEFLIYFQGNSAPDKSGLPSDRFSAERTGGSVSTLTIQRTQQEDSAVYLCASSLGATNEQFFGPGTRLTVL.

The J gene is TRBJ2-7, the V gene TRBV19, with TRBD1 identical over 8 bases. Germline CDR1 is LNHDA and CDR2 is SQIVND (reference sequence). With 5 bases clipped from V and 4 bases from J, the junction kept 4 bases outside the gene matches. The CDR3 is made up of 13 amino acids. In DNA, the CDR3 is TGTGCCAGTAGTGTCCGGACAGGGTACGAGCAGTACTTC. Translated, it gives CASSVRTGYEQYF.

The table lists this clone with a few counts. The rearrangement links TRBV28 to TRBJ1-5; D is unclear. The CDR3 totals 15 residues. V was trimmed by 2 bases and J by 0 bases, leaving 8 bases between them. CDR1 and CDR2 (germline): MDHEN, SYDVKM. CDR3 DNA sequence: TGTGCCAGCAGTTTAGTGCCCGTTAGCAATCAGCCCCAGCATTTT. It encodes CASSLVPVSNQPQHF.

This chain joins TRBV5-1 and TRBJ2-2; a possible D gene is TRBD1 (6 bases). This CDR3 is 14 amino acids long. Germline lookup yields CDR1 SGHRS and CDR2 YFSETQ. Trimming left V 4 bases short and J 6 bases short, with 13 bases between. Written as DNA, the CDR3 is TGCGCCAGCAGCCCACAGGGTTTCGCCGGGGAGCTGTTTTTT. This gives the protein CASSPQGFAGELFF. Full variable domain (missing parts from reference TRBV5-1 and TRBJ2-2): KAGVTQTPRYLIKTRGQQVTLSCSPISGHRSVSWYQQTPGQGLQFLFEYFSETQRNKGNFPGRFSGRQFSNSRSEMNVSTLELGDSALYLCASSPQGFAGELFFGEGSRLTVL.

The chain employs TRBV10-3 and TRBJ2-7; D remains unclear. V lost 4 bases and J lost 0, with 7 bases in between. The CDR3 extends over 13 amino acids. The V gene's germline CDR1 is ENHRY and CDR2 SYGVKD. DNA of the CDR3: TGTGCCATCAGTGTGGTTAGCTCCTACGAGCAGTACTTC. Translation: CAISVVSSYEQYF.

The chain uses TRBV4-1 and TRBJ2-5; tentative D call: TRBD2 (6 bases). The germline CDR1 and CDR2 sequences are MGHRA and YSYEKL. V shed 1 base and J shed 1 base, with 10 bases lying between them. This CDR3 is built from 15 residues. DNA of the CDR3: TGCGCCAGCAGCCAAGTAGTAGCGGTCCAAGAGACCCAGTACTTC. Its translation is CASSQVVAVQETQYF.

The chain couples TRBV6-6 to TRBJ1-3; D is undetermined. V lost 2 bases and J 0 bases, leaving 5 bases between the germline ends. CDR3 length equals 14 residues. The V gene's germline CDR1 is MNHNY and CDR2 SVGAGI (reference sequence). Here the CDR3 DNA reads TGTGCCAGCAGTTACGGGATCTCTGGAAACACCATATATTTT. The encoded protein is CASSYGISGNTIYF.

Only a few counts were recorded for this clone. The chain uses TRBV11-3 and TRBJ2-2, with 7 positions matching TRBD2. Trimming took 1 base from V and 11 from J; bases not matched to a gene: 4. The germline gives CDR1 SGHNT, CDR2 YENEEA. CDR3 length: 13 residues. The CDR3 sequence is CASSLGLAEELFF. The CDR3 bases are TGTGCCAGCAGCTTAGGACTAGCAGAAGAGCTGTTTTTT.

The chain combines TRBV6-6 with TRBJ1-5; D ambiguous. This CDR3 region has 11 residues. Germline loops: CDR1 MNHNY, CDR2 SVGAGI (reference sequence). V lost 2 bases, J lost 13 bases, and 9 bases lay in between. This CDR3 reads CASSYRLIQHF. As DNA, the CDR3 is TGTGCCAGCAGTTACAGGCTGATACAGCATTTT.

J is TRBJ1-2 and V is TRBV6-5, with a possible D match to TRBD1 (5 bases). This CDR3 spans 14 amino acids. The germline V gene encodes CDR1 MNHEY and CDR2 SVGAGI. Between the trimmed V and J ends, which lost 2 bases and 13 bases, there was a span of 20 bases. The CDR3, as DNA: TGTGCCAGCAGTTACCCGACACCGGGACTCCCGAGCACCTTC. Its translation is CASSYPTPGLPSTF.

This chain joins TRBV11-2 and TRBJ1-4; possibly TRBD1 for D (5 bases). CDR1 is SGHAT and CDR2 is FQNNGV in the germline V gene. The CDR3 covers 14 residues. Trimming cost V 1 base and J 7 bases, with 10 bases left between them. In DNA, the CDR3 is TGTGCCAGCAGCTTAGCCATTAGGGGTGAAAAACTGTTTTTT. This encodes CASSLAIRGEKLFF.

This rearrangement joins TRBV6-1 to TRBJ2-7; D is possibly TRBD1 (8 bases). CDR3 length: 15 amino acids. Trimming cost V 7 bases and J 1 base, with 17 bases left between them. The germline CDR1 and CDR2 sequences are MNHNS and SASEGT. Here the CDR3 DNA reads TGTGCCAGCAAGGGGGGGACAGGATCTTCCTACGAGCAGTACTTC. Protein product: CASKGGTGSSYEQYF.

This clone was counted a few times. This chain uses TRBV19 with TRBJ1-5, with D possibly TRBD1 on 6 matching bases. This CDR3 contains 16 residues. Germline lookup yields CDR1 LNHDA and CDR2 SQIVND (reference sequence). V was trimmed by 7 bases and J by 2 bases, leaving 18 bases between them. The chain's CDR3 is CASTSSRAGGNQPQHF. The CDR3 DNA reads TGTGCCAGTACCTCCTCACGGGCAGGGGGCAATCAGCCCCAGCATTTT.

This clone was seen only once. The rearrangement uses TRBV4-1 and TRBJ2-3; 11 nucleotides align to TRBD1. The CDR3 runs 17 residues. Germline CDR1 is MGHRA and CDR2 is YSYEKL. The J segment lost 4 bases and the V segment lost 6 bases, leaving 12 bases of the junction unmatched. For the CDR3, the DNA is TGCGCCAGCAGGAAAAGGGTAGGGACAGGGGGGGCAGATACGCAGTATTTT. It is translated as CASRKRVGTGGADTQYF.

The rearrangement links TRBV7-9 to TRBJ1-2, with 11 bases that match TRBD1. Per germline, CDR1 SEHNR and CDR2 FQNEAQ (reference sequence). Trimming took 5 bases from V and 2 from J; bases not matched to a gene: 1. The CDR3 runs to 14 residues. CDR3 residues: CASSRTGGNYGYTF. CDR3 nucleotide sequence: TGTGCCAGCAGCCGGACAGGGGGCAACTATGGCTACACCTTC.

The V call is TRBV19, the J call TRBJ2-1; TRBD2 aligns across 11 bases. The length of the CDR3 is 16 residues. J lost 10 bases, V lost 3 bases, and 11 bases had no gene match. Per germline, CDR1 LNHDA and CDR2 SQIVND (reference sequence). The CDR3 nucleotides read TGTGCCAGTAGTATCGAAGCTAGCGGGGGGTCCTGGGAGCAGTTCTTC. It encodes CASSIEASGGSWEQFF.

The J gene is TRBJ1-2, the V gene TRBV2; D may be TRBD1 (5 bases). V was shortened by 1 base and J by 8 bases, with 11 bases between the two germline ends. There are 13 residues in the CDR3. Germline V gene lookup returns CDR1 SNHLY and CDR2 FYNNEI. CDR3 loop: CASSEEQARGYTF. In nucleotides, the CDR3 is TGTGCCAGCAGTGAAGAACAGGCGAGAGGCTACACCTTC.

CDR3 loop: CASRAPQETQYF. In DNA, the CDR3 is TGTGCCAGCAGGGCACCTCAAGAGACCCAGTACTTC. The genes are TRBV2 and TRBJ2-5; D ambiguous. V lost 6 bases and J lost 2, with 7 bases in between. Germline CDR1 is SNHLY and CDR2 is FYNNEI. CDR3 length equals 12 residues.

V usage is TRBV5-1 and J usage is TRBJ2-3; TRBD1 matches at 11 bases. Unmatched junction bases numbered 6, after V lost 4 bases and J lost 2 bases. Germline CDR1 SGHRS, CDR2 YFSETQ. The CDR3 consists of 16 residues. CDR3 coding DNA: TGCGCCAGCAGCCCCGGACAGGGGGCACCCACAGATACGCAGTATTTT. Translation: CASSPGQGAPTDTQYF.

This rearrangement joins TRBV30 to TRBJ1-1; no reliable D call. This CDR3 has 12 residues. CDR1 and CDR2 from the germline V gene are GTSNPN and SVGIG (reference sequence). V lost 2 bases and J lost 5, with 9 bases in between. CDR3 sequence reads: CAWSTPITEAFF. The DNA of the CDR3 is TGTGCCTGGAGTACACCGATTACTGAAGCTTTCTTT.

The chain employs TRBV2 and TRBJ2-2; perhaps TRBD1 as D (7 bases). The V end was cut by 5 bases, the J end by 4 bases, with 14 bases between. CDR1 is SNHLY and CDR2 is FYNNEI in the germline V gene. The CDR3 runs 15 residues. The CDR3 sequence is CASSPQGGSTGELFF. CDR3 nucleotide sequence: TGTGCCAGCAGTCCCCAGGGGGGTTCCACCGGGGAGCTGTTTTTT.

The chain has TRBV27 and TRBJ1-1, with 7 positions matching TRBD1. There are 14 residues in the CDR3. The V gene end was trimmed by 7 bases and the J gene end by 1 base; junction bases not matched to a gene: 6. The germline gives CDR1 MNHEY, CDR2 SMNVEV (reference sequence). The CDR3 protein is CASTQDRRNTEAFF. CDR3 coding DNA: TGTGCCAGCACCCAGGACAGGAGGAACACTGAAGCTTTCTTT.

The rearrangement uses TRBV2 and TRBJ2-4, with TRBD2 as a possible D gene (5 bases). V was pared by 4 bases and J by 5 bases, with 9 bases between. The CDR3 is 13 residues long. From germline, CDR1 is SNHLY and CDR2 FYNNEI. As DNA, the CDR3 is TGTGCCAGCAGTGCGGGGTGGGAAAACATTCAGTACTTC. Its translation: CASSAGWENIQYF. The full variable domain, its missing parts supplied by reference TRBV2 and TRBJ2-4, is EPEVTQTPSHQVTQMGQEVILRCVPISNHLYFYWYRQILGQKVEFLVSFYNNEISEKSEIFDDQFSVERPDGSNFTLKIRSTKLEDSAMYFCASSAGWENIQYFGAGTRLSVL.

DNA for the CDR3: TGTGCCAGCAGCCCGACCAGCCCAGCGGAGAACATTCAGTACTTC. Translated, it gives CASSPTSPAENIQYF. The V and J genes are TRBV9 and TRBJ2-4; a weak D match, TRBD2 (5 bases). The CDR3 is 15 residues long. Germline CDR1 SGDLS, CDR2 YYNGEE. V lost 4 bases to trimming and J lost 7 bases, with 18 bases between them. Based on the CDR3 plus reference TRBV9 and TRBJ2-4, the full variable domain is DSGVTQTPKHLITATGQRVTLRCSPRSGDLSVYWYQQSLDQGLQFLIQYYNGEERAKGNILERFSAQQFPDLHSELNLSSLELGDSALYFCASSPTSPAENIQYFGAGTRLSVL.

The chain combines TRBV6-6 with TRBJ2-2, with a tentative D call TRBD1 (6 bases). This CDR3 region has 15 residues. Germline CDR1 is MNHNY and CDR2 is SVGAGI (reference sequence). Trimming stripped 6 bases from V and 6 bases from J, with 17 bases between. CDR3 protein: CASSPHRDLPGELFF. DNA of the CDR3: TGTGCCAGCAGCCCACACAGGGATTTGCCCGGGGAGCTGTTTTTT.

The chain links TRBV5-1 to TRBJ2-5; 7 positions agree with TRBD1. The J segment lost 5 bases and the V segment lost 0 bases, leaving 4 bases of the junction unmatched. From germline, CDR1 is SGHRS and CDR2 YFSETQ. The CDR3 has 14 amino acids. CDR3 residues: CASSLGQGGETQYF. CDR3 in DNA: TGCGCCAGCAGCTTGGGACAGGGTGGGGAGACCCAGTACTTC.

The rearrangement joins TRBV4-1 to TRBJ2-6, with D maybe TRBD1 (6 bases). The CDR3 loop spans 20 amino acids. The germline V gene encodes CDR1 MGHRA and CDR2 YSYEKL. With 1 base removed from V and 1 base from J, the gap between germline ends came to 20 bases. CDR3 sequence reads: CASSQALPRGSSSGANVLTF. The CDR3 nucleotides are TGCGCCAGCAGCCAAGCCCTACCCAGGGGATCTTCATCTGGGGCCAACGTCCTGACTTTC.

The chain uses TRBV5-4 and TRBJ2-2; 7 bases are a match to TRBD1. The CDR3 covers 14 residues. CDR1 and CDR2 from the germline V gene are SGHNT and YYREEE (reference sequence). The trim removed 4 bases at V and 4 bases at J, leaving 4 bases unmatched. CDR3: CASSQTGSTGELFF. DNA for the CDR3: TGTGCCAGCAGCCAGACAGGGTCCACCGGGGAGCTGTTTTTT.